The clone carrying this T cell receptor (delta chain) has only a few counts. TCRdb's protein, taken from a much larger clone, differs from this DNA's translation at residues 3 and 8, likely owing to a read error; the protein displayed comes from the DNA. Germline loops: CDR1 GEAIGNYY, CDR2 EKD. The CDR3 covers 16 residues. TCRdb processed the reads again with the CATT caller. The sample contains approximately 6,900 delta-chain clones, about 2% of which appear only once. The data originate from a study of gamma-delta chains in newborns, infants, children. Study as a whole: Polyclonal expansion of innate γδ T cells after birth follows microbial exposure.

V usage is TRDV2 and J usage is TRDJ2, with TRDD3 identical over 7 bases. Sequencing was carried out using blood. This clonotype was sampled from a child who was a newborn, infant or young child, either healthy, febrile or measles-vaccinated (not recorded which). The CDR3 loop reads CARDVLGNTLTAQLFF. The CDR3 DNA reads as TGTGCCCGTGACGTACTGGGGAATACTTTGACAGCACAACTCTTCTTT.